Listed below are T cell receptor beta chains from one sample, sequenced in a study of a mutant IDH1 vaccine in newly diagnosed glioma. Sequencing was performed with immunoSEQ multiplex PCR; in TCRdb, only in-frame clones are kept and a portion is missing. The sample shows 85,000 to 100,000 clones, approximately 90% of them seen only once. Here the sequenced sample was PBMCs, taken from a glioma patient treated with radiotherapy, temozolomide or both. Receptors originate from a woman in her forties or fifties with glioma. The CDR3 runs from the conserved cysteine through the conserved F or W. The D gene is left open where the match is weak. A row's size may be missing; if present it is once, few, many or a size class.

V gene: TRBV10-3; clone size: NA; D gene: NA; J gene: TRBJ2-7; CDR3 protein: CAISDPRPEKGDSYEQYF; CDR3 DNA: TGTGCCATCAGTGACCCTCGCCCCGAAAAGGGGGATTCCTACGAGCAGTACTTC
V gene: TRBV27; clone size: many; D gene: NA; J gene: TRBJ1-1; CDR3 protein: CASSSTGFSNTEAFF; CDR3 DNA: TGTGCCAGCAGTTCCACAGGGTTTTCGAACACTGAAGCTTTCTTT
V gene: TRBV19; clone size: NA; D gene: TRBD2; J gene: TRBJ2-7; CDR3 protein: CASSIWLAGNYEQYF; CDR3 DNA: TGTGCCAGTAGTATATGGCTAGCGGGGAACTACGAGCAGTACTTC
V gene: TRBV6-5; clone size: NA; D gene: TRBD2; J gene: TRBJ2-7; CDR3 protein: CASSPAGDPSYEQYF; CDR3 DNA: TGTGCCAGCAGTCCAGCGGGAGATCCCTCCTACGAGCAGTACTTC
V gene: TRBV6-4; clone size: NA; D gene: TRBD2; J gene: TRBJ2-3; CDR3 protein: CASSEGTSPTHTQYF; CDR3 DNA: TGTGCCAGCAGTGAAGGGACTAGCCCCACCCATACGCAGTATTTT
V gene: TRBV4-2; clone size: NA; D gene: TRBD1; J gene: TRBJ2-7; CDR3 protein: CASSQESGGSYEQYF; CDR3 DNA: TGTGCCAGCAGCCAAGAATCAGGGGGCTCCTACGAGCAGTACTTC
V gene: TRBV19; clone size: NA; D gene: NA; J gene: TRBJ1-1; CDR3 protein: CASSGHPTVNTEAFF; CDR3 DNA: TGTGCCAGTAGTGGTCACCCTACTGTGAACACTGAAGCTTTCTTT
V gene: TRBV6-1; clone size: NA; D gene: TRBD1; J gene: TRBJ1-1; CDR3 protein: CASSEGDRGRHGNTEAFF; CDR3 DNA: TGTGCCAGCAGTGAAGGGGACAGGGGGCGCCATGGGAACACTGAAGCTTTCTTT
V gene: TRBV28; clone size: NA; D gene: NA; J gene: TRBJ2-5; CDR3 protein: CASTSQGRGETQYF; CDR3 DNA: TGTGCCAGCACGTCTCAGGGCCGAGGAGAGACCCAGTACTTC
V gene: TRBV7-8; clone size: NA; D gene: NA; J gene: TRBJ2-7; CDR3 protein: CASSLVARTSYEQYF; CDR3 DNA: TGTGCCAGCAGCTTAGTAGCCCGTACCTCCTACGAGCAGTACTTC
V gene: TRBV7-3; clone size: NA; D gene: NA; J gene: TRBJ1-1; CDR3 protein: CASSTGPMNTEAFF; CDR3 DNA: TGTGCCAGCAGCACCGGGCCAATGAACACTGAAGCTTTCTTT
V gene: TRBV5-4; clone size: NA; D gene: TRBD2; J gene: TRBJ2-2; CDR3 protein: CASSLEGREGGGELFF; CDR3 DNA: TGTGCCAGCAGCTTGGAAGGGCGGGAGGGCGGCGGGGAGCTGTTTTTT
V gene: TRBV28; clone size: NA; D gene: NA; J gene: TRBJ1-6; CDR3 protein: CATSGQSMGSPLHF; CDR3 DNA: TGTGCCACGAGTGGACAGTCGATGGGATCACCCCTCCACTTT
V gene: TRBV2; clone size: NA; D gene: NA; J gene: TRBJ2-7; CDR3 protein: CASSWHYEQYF; CDR3 DNA: TGTGCCAGCAGTTGGCACTACGAGCAGTACTTC
V gene: TRBV14; clone size: NA; D gene: NA; J gene: TRBJ2-1; CDR3 protein: CASSQGPYSYNEQFF; CDR3 DNA: TGTGCCAGCAGCCAAGGACCATACTCCTACAATGAGCAGTTCTTC
V gene: TRBV7-9; clone size: NA; D gene: NA; J gene: TRBJ1-1; CDR3 protein: CASSPGLNTEAFF; CDR3 DNA: TGTGCCAGCAGTCCAGGGTTGAACACTGAAGCTTTCTTT
V gene: TRBV11-1; clone size: once; D gene: NA; J gene: TRBJ2-1; CDR3 protein: CASSPHINEQFF; CDR3 DNA: TGTGCCAGCAGCCCTCACATCAATGAGCAGTTCTTC
V gene: TRBV25-1; clone size: NA; D gene: TRBD2; J gene: TRBJ2-3; CDR3 protein: CASSEWGLAGHTDTQYF; CDR3 DNA: TGTGCCAGCAGTGAATGGGGCCTAGCGGGGCACACAGATACGCAGTATTTT
V gene: TRBV4-1; clone size: few; D gene: NA; J gene: TRBJ2-1; CDR3 protein: CASSQTKDRGHEQFF; CDR3 DNA: TGCGCCAGCAGCCAAACAAAGGACCGGGGGCATGAGCAGTTCTTC
V gene: TRBV6-8; clone size: NA; D gene: NA; J gene: TRBJ1-5; CDR3 protein: CASRLHGLHQPQHF; CDR3 DNA: TGTGCCAGCAGGCTACACGGGCTACATCAGCCCCAGCATTTT
V gene: TRBV7-9; clone size: NA; D gene: TRBD1; J gene: TRBJ2-5; CDR3 protein: CASSPGQQETQYF; CDR3 DNA: TGTGCCAGCAGCCCGGGACAGCAAGAGACCCAGTACTTC
V gene: TRBV5-4; clone size: once; D gene: TRBD2; J gene: TRBJ2-7; CDR3 protein: CASSFGTSRYEQYF; CDR3 DNA: TGTGCCAGCAGCTTCGGGACTAGCCGCTACGAGCAGTACTTC
V gene: TRBV18; clone size: NA; D gene: NA; J gene: TRBJ2-7; CDR3 protein: CASSPPPGGYEQYF; CDR3 DNA: TGTGCCAGCTCACCACCCCCAGGTGGGTACGAGCAGTACTTC
V gene: TRBV28; clone size: NA; D gene: NA; J gene: TRBJ1-3; CDR3 protein: CASRLGTYKTGNTIYF; CDR3 DNA: TGTGCCAGCAGGCTTGGGACATATAAAACGGGAAACACCATATATTTT
V gene: TRBV13; clone size: NA; D gene: TRBD1; J gene: TRBJ2-7; CDR3 protein: CASSFPGQGYEQYF; CDR3 DNA: TGTGCCAGCAGCTTCCCGGGACAGGGCTACGAGCAGTACTTC
V gene: TRBV9; clone size: NA; D gene: NA; J gene: TRBJ2-2; CDR3 protein: CASSEGDGYTGELFF; CDR3 DNA: TGTGCCAGCAGCGAGGGGGATGGATACACCGGGGAGCTGTTTTTT
V gene: TRBV6-6; clone size: NA; D gene: NA; J gene: TRBJ1-3; CDR3 protein: CASSYSGSRNTIYF; CDR3 DNA: TGTGCCAGCAGTTACTCCGGGAGTAGAAACACCATATATTTT
V gene: TRBV7-6; clone size: NA; D gene: NA; J gene: TRBJ2-7; CDR3 protein: CASSHDRRSSYEQYF; CDR3 DNA: TGTGCCAGCAGCCATGACCGTAGAAGCTCCTACGAGCAGTACTTC
V gene: TRBV5-1; clone size: NA; D gene: TRBD1; J gene: TRBJ1-1; CDR3 protein: CASSPGRGQGGVEAFF; CDR3 DNA: TGCGCCAGCAGCCCGGGCCGGGGACAGGGGGGCGTTGAAGCTTTCTTT
V gene: TRBV6-5; clone size: NA; D gene: NA; J gene: TRBJ1-5; CDR3 protein: CASSSRGGNQPQHF; CDR3 DNA: TGTGCCAGCAGTTCCCGGGGGGGCAATCAGCCCCAGCATTTT
V gene: TRBV7-9; clone size: once; D gene: TRBD1; J gene: TRBJ2-7; CDR3 protein: CASSNKYGTGDSYEQYF; CDR3 DNA: TGTGCCAGCAGCAATAAGTACGGGACAGGGGATAGCTACGAGCAGTACTTC
V gene: TRBV5-1; clone size: NA; D gene: NA; J gene: TRBJ1-5; CDR3 protein: CASSPGPDQPQHF; CDR3 DNA: TGCGCCAGCAGCCCGGGACCTGATCAGCCCCAGCATTTT
V gene: TRBV9; clone size: once; D gene: TRBD1; J gene: TRBJ1-3; CDR3 protein: CASSVVPRGQGKENTIYF; CDR3 DNA: TGTGCCAGCAGCGTAGTCCCGAGGGGACAGGGGAAAGAAAACACCATATATTTT
V gene: TRBV5-1; clone size: NA; D gene: NA; J gene: TRBJ1-1; CDR3 protein: CASSVDRNTEAFF; CDR3 DNA: TGCGCCAGCAGCGTAGACAGGAACACTGAAGCTTTCTTT
V gene: TRBV28; clone size: NA; D gene: NA; J gene: TRBJ2-7; CDR3 protein: CASSTHYEQYF; CDR3 DNA: TGTGCCAGCAGTACGCACTACGAGCAGTACTTC
V gene: TRBV27; clone size: NA; D gene: NA; J gene: TRBJ1-2; CDR3 protein: CASAMGAQGYGYTF; CDR3 DNA: TGTGCCAGCGCAATGGGTGCGCAGGGCTATGGCTACACCTTC
V gene: TRBV9; clone size: NA; D gene: TRBD2; J gene: TRBJ2-7; CDR3 protein: CASSVGTSPKPYEQYF; CDR3 DNA: TGTGCCAGCAGCGTTGGGACTAGCCCTAAGCCCTACGAGCAGTACTTC
V gene: TRBV2; clone size: NA; D gene: NA; J gene: TRBJ1-2; CDR3 protein: CATRESGLYGYTF; CDR3 DNA: TGTGCCACCAGGGAGTCAGGTCTCTATGGCTACACCTTC
V gene: TRBV5-6; clone size: NA; D gene: TRBD2; J gene: TRBJ2-7; CDR3 protein: CASSLIAGGPKQYF; CDR3 DNA: TGTGCCAGCAGCCTCATAGCGGGAGGGCCCAAGCAGTACTTC
V gene: TRBV27; clone size: NA; D gene: NA; J gene: TRBJ2-3; CDR3 protein: CASTPRGRSDTQYF; CDR3 DNA: TGTGCCAGCACCCCGAGGGGTAGATCAGATACGCAGTATTTT
V gene: TRBV30; clone size: NA; D gene: NA; J gene: TRBJ2-3; CDR3 protein: CAWSVGVVDTQYF; CDR3 DNA: TGTGCCTGGAGTGTAGGGGTCGTAGATACGCAGTATTTT
V gene: TRBV28; clone size: NA; D gene: TRBD2; J gene: TRBJ2-3; CDR3 protein: CASSPGLAGYFDTQYF; CDR3 DNA: TGTGCCAGCAGTCCGGGACTAGCGGGATATTTCGATACGCAGTATTTT
V gene: TRBV6-5; clone size: NA; D gene: NA; J gene: TRBJ1-1; CDR3 protein: CASSYSGLYTEAFF; CDR3 DNA: TGTGCCAGCAGTTACTCTGGGTTGTACACTGAAGCTTTCTTT
V gene: TRBV6-6; clone size: NA; D gene: TRBD1; J gene: TRBJ1-3; CDR3 protein: CASSLTGGENTIYF; CDR3 DNA: TGTGCCAGCAGCTTGACAGGGGGCGAAAACACCATATATTTT
V gene: TRBV19; clone size: NA; D gene: NA; J gene: TRBJ2-3; CDR3 protein: CASSAQRASVSTDTQYF; CDR3 DNA: TGTGCCAGTAGTGCACAGCGGGCTAGCGTAAGCACAGATACGCAGTATTTT
V gene: TRBV27; clone size: NA; D gene: NA; J gene: TRBJ1-2; CDR3 protein: CASSSPVPYGYTF; CDR3 DNA: TGTGCCAGCAGTTCCCCGGTCCCCTATGGCTACACCTTC
V gene: TRBV5-4; clone size: NA; D gene: NA; J gene: TRBJ2-5; CDR3 protein: CASSPGGNQETQYF; CDR3 DNA: TGTGCCAGCAGCCCGGGTGGCAACCAAGAGACCCAGTACTTC
V gene: TRBV2; clone size: NA; D gene: NA; J gene: TRBJ1-6; CDR3 protein: CASKESRNSPLHF; CDR3 DNA: TGTGCCAGCAAGGAGAGCAGAAATTCACCCCTCCACTTT
V gene: TRBV11-1; clone size: NA; D gene: NA; J gene: TRBJ2-7; CDR3 protein: CASSPAGLTSYEQYF; CDR3 DNA: TGTGCCAGCAGCCCAGCGGGCCTTACCTCCTACGAGCAGTACTTC
V gene: TRBV7-3; clone size: NA; D gene: NA; J gene: TRBJ2-3; CDR3 protein: CASSPGAGADTQYF; CDR3 DNA: TGTGCCAGCAGCCCCGGGGCAGGAGCAGATACGCAGTATTTT
V gene: TRBV7-2; clone size: NA; D gene: TRBD1; J gene: TRBJ1-3; CDR3 protein: CASSSTGAGGNTIYF; CDR3 DNA: TGTGCCAGCAGCTCCACAGGGGCAGGAGGAAACACCATATATTTT
V gene: TRBV2; clone size: NA; D gene: NA; J gene: TRBJ1-3; CDR3 protein: CASSEIGPRSGNTIYF; CDR3 DNA: TGTGCCAGCAGTGAAATCGGTCCCCGCTCTGGAAACACCATATATTTT
V gene: TRBV9; clone size: NA; D gene: NA; J gene: TRBJ2-1; CDR3 protein: CASSAHGSYNEQFF; CDR3 DNA: TGTGCCAGCAGCGCCCATGGTTCCTACAATGAGCAGTTCTTC
V gene: TRBV30; clone size: NA; D gene: NA; J gene: TRBJ1-1; CDR3 protein: CAWRSGGNTEAFF; CDR3 DNA: TGTGCCTGGAGATCTGGGGGGAACACTGAAGCTTTCTTT
V gene: TRBV4-1; clone size: NA; D gene: NA; J gene: TRBJ2-5; CDR3 protein: CASSLGPQETQYF; CDR3 DNA: TGCGCCAGCAGCCTGGGACCTCAAGAGACCCAGTACTTC
V gene: TRBV5-6; clone size: NA; D gene: NA; J gene: TRBJ1-1; CDR3 protein: CASSLTGMNTEAFF; CDR3 DNA: TGTGCCAGCAGCTTGACGGGGATGAACACTGAAGCTTTCTTT
V gene: TRBV11-2; clone size: NA; D gene: NA; J gene: TRBJ2-7; CDR3 protein: CASSPVGFSDEQYF; CDR3 DNA: TGTGCCAGCAGCCCCGTCGGGTTCTCCGACGAGCAGTACTTC
V gene: TRBV6-5; clone size: NA; D gene: NA; J gene: TRBJ1-2; CDR3 protein: CASSYRTSYGYTF; CDR3 DNA: TGTGCCAGCAGTTACCGGACAAGTTATGGCTACACCTTC
V gene: TRBV28; clone size: NA; D gene: NA; J gene: TRBJ1-4; CDR3 protein: CASRSPGGNEKLFF; CDR3 DNA: TGTGCCAGCAGATCCCCGGGAGGTAATGAAAAACTGTTTTTT
V gene: TRBV28; clone size: NA; D gene: NA; J gene: TRBJ1-2; CDR3 protein: CAMGGPNYGYTF; CDR3 DNA: TGTGCAATGGGGGGTCCTAACTATGGCTACACCTTC